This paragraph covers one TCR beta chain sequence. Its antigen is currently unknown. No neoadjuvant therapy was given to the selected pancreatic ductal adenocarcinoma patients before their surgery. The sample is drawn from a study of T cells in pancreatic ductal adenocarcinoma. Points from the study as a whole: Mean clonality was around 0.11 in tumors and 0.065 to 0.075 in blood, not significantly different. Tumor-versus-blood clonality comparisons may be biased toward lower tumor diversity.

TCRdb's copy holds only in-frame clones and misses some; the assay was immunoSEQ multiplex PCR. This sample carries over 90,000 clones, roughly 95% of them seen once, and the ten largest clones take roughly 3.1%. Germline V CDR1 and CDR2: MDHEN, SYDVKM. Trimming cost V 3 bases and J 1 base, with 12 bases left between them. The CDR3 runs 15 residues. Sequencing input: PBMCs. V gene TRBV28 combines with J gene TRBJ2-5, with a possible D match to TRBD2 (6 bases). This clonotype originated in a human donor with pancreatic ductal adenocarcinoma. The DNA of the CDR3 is TGTGCCAGCAGTTTGGGGGGAGTACCCCAAGAGACCCAGTACTTC. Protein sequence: CASSLGGVPQETQYF.